A selection of T cell receptor beta chains follows, all from one sample in a study of cytomegalovirus exposure and HLA in healthy donors. Assay used: immunoSEQ multiplex PCR; TCRdb lists only in-frame clones, some missing. The data hold about 140,000 clones, with around 79% observed a single time. The sample consisted of PBMCs. Receptor source: a woman aged 25 to 39 in good health and CMV-seronegative. The CDR3 runs from the conserved cysteine through the conserved F or W. A D gene is named only where the DNA matches it firmly. Not all rows give a size; the values are once, few, many and, for expanded clones, a class.

clone size	V gene	D gene	J gene	CDR3 DNA	CDR3 protein
-	TRBV7-6	TRBD1	TRBJ1-1	TGTGCCAGCAGCCGGGGACAGGGGATAGGGACTGAAGCTTTCTTT	CASSRGQGIGTEAFF
-	TRBV19	-	TRBJ1-1	TGTGCCAGTAGTGGGTTACAATGGGGGCAAAGCACTGAAGCTTTCTTT	CASSGLQWGQSTEAFF
-	TRBV30	-	TRBJ2-2	TGTGCCTGGAGTTTGCAGGGGACCGGGGAGCTGTTTTTT	CAWSLQGTGELFF
once	TRBV12-5	-	TRBJ1-1	TGTGCTAGTGGTTACCCCCGAGGACAGTCCATGAACACTGAAGCTTTCTTT	CASGYPRGQSMNTEAFF
-	TRBV9	TRBD2	TRBJ2-1	TGTGCCAGCAGCGCCCGGGAGGTATCCTACAATGAGCAGTTCTTC	CASSAREVSYNEQFF
-	TRBV7-2	TRBD1	TRBJ2-7	TGTGCCAGCAGCTTCTCGACAGGGGTGGCGGTCGAGCAGTACTTC	CASSFSTGVAVEQYF
-	TRBV19	-	TRBJ1-1	TGTGCCAGTAGTATAGTAGCAGGGATCACTGAAGCTTTCTTT	CASSIVAGITEAFF
few	TRBV2	-	TRBJ2-5	TGTGCCAGCAGTGTGGAAACTAGCGGAGGGGGCGAGGAGACCCAGTACTTC	CASSVETSGGGEETQYF
-	TRBV28	-	TRBJ1-5	TGTGCCAGCAGTACCCAGACAGGCAAAAGCCAGCCCCAGCATTTT	CASSTQTGKSQPQHF
-	TRBV9	TRBD2	TRBJ2-3	TGTGCCAGCAGCGTAGTAGGACTAGTTACAGATACGCAGTATTTT	CASSVVGLVTDTQYF
-	TRBV27	-	TRBJ1-3	TGTGCCAGCAGTGACTATGCGGGGCAGTCGGGAAACACCATATATTTT	CASSDYAGQSGNTIYF
-	TRBV10-3	TRBD1	TRBJ2-1	TGTGCCGTCGAACGGGACAGGCACAATGAGCAGTTCTTC	CAVERDRHNEQFF
-	TRBV28	-	TRBJ1-1	TGTGCCAGCAGTTTAGGAGGGAACACTGAAGCTTTCTTT	CASSLGGNTEAFF
once	TRBV5-1	-	TRBJ2-1	TGCGCCAGCAGCATAATCAATGAGCAGTTCTTC	CASSIINEQFF
once	TRBV5-1	-	TRBJ2-5	TGCGCCAGCAGCTCCCGACAGGCCGAGACCCAGTACTTC	CASSSRQAETQYF
few	TRBV5-6	-	TRBJ1-2	TGTGCCAGCAGCGAGTGGATGGACCCAGGGACTAACTATGGCTACACCTTC	CASSEWMDPGTNYGYTF
few	TRBV10-3	TRBD2	TRBJ2-1	TGTGCCATCAGCAGGACTAGCGGGGGGCACAATGAGCAGTTCTTC	CAISRTSGGHNEQFF
few	TRBV7-3	TRBD2	TRBJ2-3	TGTGCCAGCAGCTTACGGCGGGGGGTGGGCACAGATACGCAGTATTTT	CASSLRRGVGTDTQYF
-	TRBV28	-	TRBJ1-3	TGTGCCAGCAGCCCCCCCGAGGGTAGCAACACCATATATTTT	CASSPPEGSNTIYF
once	TRBV9	TRBD1	TRBJ2-1	TGTGCCAGCTCTCCATCCCGGGGACAGGTGAACGGTGAGCAGTTCTTC	CASSPSRGQVNGEQFF
few	TRBV6-1	TRBD1	TRBJ2-5	TGTGCCAGCAGTGGAAAGACAGGGGGGCGAGAGACCCAGTACTTC	CASSGKTGGRETQYF
-	TRBV2	-	TRBJ2-5	TGTGCCAGCAGGGGAGAAGAGACCCAGTACTTC	CASRGEETQYF
-	TRBV5-1	TRBD1	TRBJ1-5	TGCGCCAGCAGCTGGGGGACAGGGGGCCAGCCCCAGCATTTT	CASSWGTGGQPQHF
once	TRBV4-1	-	TRBJ2-6	TGCGCCAGCAGCCAAGTCGGGAGTGACCTGGTCTCTGGGGCCAACGTCCTGACTTTC	CASSQVGSDLVSGANVLTF
-	TRBV30	TRBD1	TRBJ1-1	TGTGCCTGGAGTGTGGCCGGGACAGGGGGCGCTGAAGCTTTCTTT	CAWSVAGTGGAEAFF
once	TRBV6-1	TRBD2	TRBJ2-7	TGTGCCAGCAGTCGAACTGGGACTAGCGTCTACGAGCAGTACTTC	CASSRTGTSVYEQYF
-	TRBV19	TRBD1	TRBJ2-5	TGTGCCAGTATTCCTGGACAGGGCCCTTCAGAGACCCAGTACTTC	CASIPGQGPSETQYF
-	TRBV19	-	TRBJ1-2	TGTGCCAGTACCCCCAGGGGACAAAACTATGGCTACACCTTC	CASTPRGQNYGYTF